Listed below are T cell receptor beta chains from one sample, sequenced in a study of T cell responses to AZD1222 COVID-19 vaccine. The table came from immunoSEQ multiplex PCR; TCRdb's copy has only in-frame clones and leaves some out. Of 90,000 to 150,000 clones in the sample, roughly 86% were seen once. Sequenced here: peripheral blood, sampled on day 0 of AZD1222 vaccination. The receptor source for this set is an adult in good health. Each CDR3 is given with its conserved first and last residue. A D gene is named only where the DNA matches it firmly. Clone size is not always given. Where it is, it says once, few, many or a class for expanded clones.

v_gene	d_gene	abundance	j_gene	CDR3nt	CDR3aa
TRBV11-2	-	-	TRBJ2-1	TGTGCCAGCAGCTTAGCCTATTCCGAGCAGTTCTTC	CASSLAYSEQFF
TRBV18	TRBD2	once	TRBJ2-1	TGTGCCAGCTCCCTAGCGGGAGGGCCCTACAATGAGCAGTTCTTC	CASSLAGGPYNEQFF
TRBV6-5	TRBD1	-	TRBJ2-7	TGTGCCAGCAGTTACGCCAGGGGGCTCTACGAGCAGTACTTC	CASSYARGLYEQYF
TRBV18	-	once	TRBJ1-1	TGTGCCAGCTCACCTAGAAGGGGTGACACTGAAGCTTTCTTT	CASSPRRGDTEAFF
TRBV2	-	-	TRBJ1-3	TGTGCCAGCAGTGGAGGGACCTATGTGGACACCATATATTTT	CASSGGTYVDTIYF
TRBV2	TRBD1	-	TRBJ2-5	TGTGCCAGCAGTGATACGGGACAGACCATAATTGGGGAGACCCAGTACTTC	CASSDTGQTIIGETQYF
TRBV12-5	-	few	TRBJ1-1	TGTGCTAGTGGGGGGGGTGTGTCGAACACTGAAGCTTTCTTT	CASGGGVSNTEAFF
TRBV12-3/TRBV12-4	TRBD1	-	TRBJ1-4	TGTGCCAGCAGCAGACAGGGCGGAAAACTGTTTTTT	CASSRQGGKLFF
TRBV29-1	-	-	TRBJ2-7	TGCAGCGTTATCCGGGACGTAAGCTCCTACGAGCAGTACTTC	CSVIRDVSSYEQYF
TRBV30	TRBD1	-	TRBJ2-5	TGTGCCTGGAGTCCACAGGGGGCTCGAGAGACCCAGTACTTC	CAWSPQGARETQYF
TRBV6-5	-	-	TRBJ1-4	TGTGCCAGCAGTTACGAAGTGGTTACGACTAATGAAAAACTGTTTTTT	CASSYEVVTTNEKLFF
TRBV9	TRBD1	-	TRBJ1-4	TGTGCCAGCAGCCCTAGGACAGGGGTTAGTAATGAAAAACTGTTTTTT	CASSPRTGVSNEKLFF
TRBV5-1	-	-	TRBJ2-2	TGCGCCAGCAGCGTTTTACAGGGTTCCGGGGAGCTGTTTTTT	CASSVLQGSGELFF
TRBV11-2	-	once	TRBJ1-2	TGTGCCAGCAGCTTAGGTTCGGGGGACTATGGCTACACCTTC	CASSLGSGDYGYTF
TRBV4-1	TRBD1	-	TRBJ2-2	TGCGCCAGCAGCCACGGGACAGGGGTTAACACCGGGGAGCTGTTTTTT	CASSHGTGVNTGELFF
TRBV10-3	-	-	TRBJ1-5	TGTGCCACCCAGGGAGGGTCTGGCAATCAGCCCCAGCATTTT	CATQGGSGNQPQHF
TRBV15	-	-	TRBJ1-4	TGTGCCACCAGCAGAGATTTTCAGGGGCTGGGAGAAAAACTGTTTTTT	CATSRDFQGLGEKLFF
TRBV7-5	-	-	TRBJ1-1	TGTGTCAGAAGCTTAGAATCTGCTAACCACGCGGACACTGAAGCTTTCTTT	CVRSLESANHADTEAFF
TRBV11-2	-	-	TRBJ2-7	TGTGCCAGCAGCTTAAGTTCGACAGACTACGAGCAGTACTTC	CASSLSSTDYEQYF
TRBV5-1	TRBD1	few	TRBJ1-2	TGCGCCAGCAGCTTGGGGACAGGATCCCCTGGCTACACCTTC	CASSLGTGSPGYTF
TRBV2	-	-	TRBJ1-4	TGTGCCAGCGGGACGGGTTTTTGGAAACTGTTTTTT	CASGTGFWKLFF
TRBV19	-	-	TRBJ1-1	TGTGCCAGTAGCCGCAGGGGAGTCACTGAAGCTTTCTTT	CASSRRGVTEAFF
TRBV6-1	-	-	TRBJ1-1	TGTGCCAGCAGTGGGGGATCTGCGTTGGGAGCTTTCTTT	CASSGGSALGAFF
TRBV19	TRBD2	once	TRBJ2-2	TGTGCCAGTAAAAAAACAGGGTCCGGGACTAGCGGGAGTATATGGAACACCGGGGAGCTGTTTTTT	CASKKTGSGTSGSIWNTGELFF
TRBV10-3	-	-	TRBJ1-2	TGTGCCATCGGGTTCGGCTATGGCTACACCTTC	CAIGFGYGYTF
TRBV12-3/TRBV12-4	-	-	TRBJ1-1	TGTGCCAGCAGTCTTCGTACTGAAGCTTTCTTT	CASSLRTEAFF
TRBV5-1	-	-	TRBJ1-4	TGCGCCAGCAGCTATGGAGATGAAAAACTGTTTTTT	CASSYGDEKLFF
TRBV6-5	TRBD1	-	TRBJ2-7	TGTGCCAGCAGATTAGGACAGGGGTTTTCCTACGAGCAGTACTTC	CASRLGQGFSYEQYF
TRBV7-7	-	few	TRBJ2-7	TGTGCCAGCAGCTTAGACGCCGGGCGCGAGCAGTACTTC	CASSLDAGREQYF
TRBV7-9	-	-	TRBJ1-6	TGTGCCAGCAGCCCAGGAGGGAAGAATTCACCCCTCCACTTT	CASSPGGKNSPLHF
TRBV11-2	TRBD2	-	TRBJ2-3	TGTGCCAGCAGCATAAGACTAGCGGGCACAGATACGCAGTATTTT	CASSIRLAGTDTQYF
TRBV2	-	-	TRBJ1-1	TGTGCCAGCAGTCAGGGTAGGGGCCGTACTGAAGCTTTCTTT	CASSQGRGRTEAFF
TRBV6-5	-	-	TRBJ1-5	TGTGCCAGCGCGTTTTGGAATCAGCCCCAGCATTTT	CASAFWNQPQHF
TRBV30	TRBD2	-	TRBJ2-1	TGTGCCTGGAGTGTACCTCGCGGGAGATACAATGAGCAGTTCTTC	CAWSVPRGRYNEQFF
TRBV19	TRBD1	-	TRBJ1-4	TGTGCCAGTAGTATAGATGGGGACAGAGATGAAAACCTGTTTTTT	CASSIDGDRDENLFF
TRBV9	-	-	TRBJ1-3	TGTGCCAGCAGCGTAGGCAGTTTGAGCTCTGGAAACACCATATATTTT	CASSVGSLSSGNTIYF
TRBV5-6	-	-	TRBJ2-7	TGTGCCAGCAGCCGGAGAACGGGAGTACCCAACGAGCAGTACTTC	CASSRRTGVPNEQYF
TRBV6-6	TRBD2	once	TRBJ2-7	TGTGCCAGCAGTCCCGGGACTAGCGGAGGAGTCGAGCAGTACTTC	CASSPGTSGGVEQYF
TRBV13	-	few	TRBJ1-1	TGTGCCAGCACAACCCGGGAGTATACGGACACTGAAGCTTTCTTT	CASTTREYTDTEAFF
TRBV3-1/TRBV3-2	-	once	TRBJ1-2	TGTGCCAGCAGCCAATTTACCCAACAAATGGGCTATGGCTACACCTTC	CASSQFTQQMGYGYTF
TRBV2	TRBD1	medium-sized	TRBJ2-6	TGTGCCAGCAGTCCGGACAGGGGGCTCTCTGGGGCCAACGTCCTGACTTTC	CASSPDRGLSGANVLTF
TRBV29-1	TRBD2	-	TRBJ2-1	TGCAGCGTTGATAGCGGGAGAGGGTACAATGAGCAGTTCTTC	CSVDSGRGYNEQFF
TRBV25-1	-	-	TRBJ1-5	TGTGCCAGCAGTAAATCCGGGGGCACCAATCAGCCCCAGCATTTT	CASSKSGGTNQPQHF
TRBV5-6	-	-	TRBJ1-2	TGTGCCAGCAGCTTGTACCGGGGCTACACCTTC	CASSLYRGYTF
TRBV3-1/TRBV3-2	TRBD1	-	TRBJ2-7	TGTGCCAGCAGCCCTTCAGGAGGCAGGGGGATCGGCGAGCAGTACTTC	CASSPSGGRGIGEQYF
TRBV28	-	-	TRBJ1-2	TGTGCCAGCAGTTCACTCGCAGGGTCTGGTGGCTACACCTTC	CASSSLAGSGGYTF
TRBV1	-	-	TRBJ2-1	TGCACCAGCAGCCAAGATCCCCCCGGGACTAGAAAAGTGAATGAGCAGTTCTTC	CTSSQDPPGTRKVNEQFF
TRBV2	TRBD1	-	TRBJ1-2	TGTGCCAGCAGTAGACAGGGTATCGGCTACACCTTC	CASSRQGIGYTF
TRBV5-1	TRBD2	-	TRBJ2-2	TGCGCCAGCAGCTCCGGGACTAGCGGGAGTAGGCTCGGGGAGCTGTTTTTT	CASSSGTSGSRLGELFF
TRBV6-1	-	once	TRBJ1-6	TGTGCCAGCAGTGGTGTTGGGAGCTCCTATAATTCACCCCTCCACTTT	CASSGVGSSYNSPLHF
TRBV27	-	-	TRBJ1-5	TGTGCCAGCAGTCCGGGGCAGGGGACTTATAGCAATCAGCCCCAGCATTTT	CASSPGQGTYSNQPQHF
TRBV21-1	-	-	TRBJ2-7	TGTGCCAGCAGCCCCCGAACTGGACAGATCTCCTACGAGCAGTACTTC	CASSPRTGQISYEQYF
TRBV19	TRBD1	-	TRBJ2-7	TGTGCCAGTAGTATAGCCGGGACAGGGGTCTACGAGCAGTACTTC	CASSIAGTGVYEQYF
TRBV2	TRBD1	-	TRBJ1-5	TGTGCCAGCAGTGAACTTGGACAGGGGTATGGTCAGCCCCAGCATTTT	CASSELGQGYGQPQHF
TRBV25-1	-	-	TRBJ1-3	TGTGCCAGCACTACGGGTGGGGGCAGGTCTGGAAACACCATATATTTT	CASTTGGGRSGNTIYF
TRBV19	TRBD2	-	TRBJ2-1	TGTGCCAGTAGTATTTACGGGGGGTTCAATGAGCAGTTCTTC	CASSIYGGFNEQFF